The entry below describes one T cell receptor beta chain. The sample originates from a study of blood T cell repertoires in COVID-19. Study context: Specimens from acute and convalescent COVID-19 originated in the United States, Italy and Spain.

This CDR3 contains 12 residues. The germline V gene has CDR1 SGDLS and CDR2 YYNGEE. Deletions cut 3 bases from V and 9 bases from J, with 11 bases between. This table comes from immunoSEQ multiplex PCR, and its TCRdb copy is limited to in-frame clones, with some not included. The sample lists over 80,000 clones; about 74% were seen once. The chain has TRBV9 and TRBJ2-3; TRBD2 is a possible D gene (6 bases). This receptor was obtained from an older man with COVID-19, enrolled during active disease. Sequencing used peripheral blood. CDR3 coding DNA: TGTGCCAGCAGCGGACTAGTCCCAACGCAGTATTTT. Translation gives CASSGLVPTQYF.